This T cell receptor beta chain came from a study of blood T cell repertoires in COVID-19. Study-wide background: There were acute and convalescent COVID-19 samples, and they came from the United States, Italy and Spain. From T cells, B-cell-depleted T cells, or PBMCs came the material, which was cDNA or gDNA.

This clone has more than one count but fewer than ten. Participants reported their clinical history, and cohort assignment relied on those reports. No more than 2 weeks before study entry, exposed participants had met a case of COVID-19. The CDR3 loop spans 15 amino acids. V lost 3 bases, J lost 2 bases, and 4 bases stayed unmatched. The V gene's germline CDR1 is SGHRS and CDR2 YFSETQ. The repertoire was sequenced with immunoSEQ multiplex PCR; TCRdb's copy has only in-frame clones and lacks some. The table records fewer than 250,000 clones, 83% of them present only once. The clonotype comes from a woman between 35 and 50 years old who had been exposed to COVID-19. J is TRBJ2-3 and V is TRBV5-1, with TRBD2 identical over 9 bases. Material for sequencing was PBMCs or T cells enriched from blood (not recorded which). CDR3 in amino acids: CASSYSGGFTDTQYF. CDR3 nucleotides: TGCGCCAGCAGCTATAGCGGGGGCTTCACAGATACGCAGTATTTT.